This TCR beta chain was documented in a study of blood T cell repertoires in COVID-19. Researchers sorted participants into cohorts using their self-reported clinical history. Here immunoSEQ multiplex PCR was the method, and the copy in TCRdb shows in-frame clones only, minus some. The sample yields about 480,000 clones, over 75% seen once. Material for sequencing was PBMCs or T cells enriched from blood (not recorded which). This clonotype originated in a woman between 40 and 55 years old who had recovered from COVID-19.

The CDR3 DNA is TGTGCCACCAAAATTTACTTAAGGGGGCCACGCGCGAACACCGGGGAGCTGTTTTTT. Translation: CATKIYLRGPRANTGELFF. This chain joins TRBV24-1 and TRBJ2-2; 7 nucleotides agree with TRBD1. CDR1 and CDR2 (germline): KGHDR, SFDVKD. CDR3 length: 19 residues. Trimming removed 8 bases from V and 0 bases from J; junction bases left unmatched: 17.